This entry lists 31 T cell receptor beta chains sequenced from one sample in a study of radiotherapy plus CTLA-4 blockade in lung cancer. Assay used: immunoSEQ multiplex PCR; TCRdb lists only in-frame clones, some missing. Found here are 81,000 or so clones, about 79% of them singletons; the top ten hold 20% to 25%. This sample comprised peripheral blood, obtained from a patient treated with radiotherapy plus ipilimumab. The receptors derive from a human donor with non-small cell lung cancer whose response to radiotherapy plus ipilimumab could not be evaluated. Some clones in this sample may be carry-over from other donors' samples.

The J gene is TRBJ1-2, the V gene TRBV28, with 11 bases that match TRBD1. With 6 bases clipped from V and 1 base from J, the junction kept 7 bases outside the gene matches. The CDR3 spans 16 residues. Germline CDR1 and CDR2: MDHEN and SYDVKM. CDR3 bases: TGTGCCAGCAGCGGTCGGACAGGGGGCCTTAACTATGGCTACACCTTC. This codes for CASSGRTGGLNYGYTF.

The chain carries TRBV9 and TRBJ2-1, with TRBD2 as a possible D gene (6 bases). Germline assignment: CDR1 SGDLS and CDR2 YYNGEE. The CDR3 has 16 residues. Between the trimmed V and J ends, which lost 2 bases and 5 bases, there was a span of 17 bases. CDR3 protein: CASSVGGARWDNEQFF. DNA of the CDR3: TGTGCCAGCAGCGTCGGCGGGGCTAGATGGGACAATGAGCAGTTCTTC.

The CDR3: CSVEGQVTDTQYF. CDR3 in DNA: TGCAGCGTTGAAGGGCAGGTCACAGATACGCAGTATTTT. The genes are TRBV29-1 and TRBJ2-3, with D uncertain. V lost 1 base, J lost 2 bases, and 7 bases lay in between. The CDR3 covers 13 residues. Germline V gene lookup returns CDR1 SQVTM and CDR2 ANQGSEA.

The J gene is TRBJ2-7, the V gene TRBV9; a weak D match, TRBD1 (5 bases). The CDR3 totals 15 residues. The V end was cut by 0 bases, the J end by 0 bases, with 10 bases between. Germline V CDR1 and CDR2: SGDLS, YYNGEE. This CDR3 is CASSVGQRSSYEQYF. DNA for the CDR3: TGTGCCAGCAGCGTAGGACAGAGGAGCTCCTACGAGCAGTACTTC.

The CDR3 region has the DNA TGTGCCAGCAGCTTTGGCGGAGGGGCAAACTATGGCTACACCTTC. Protein: CASSFGGGANYGYTF. The chain combines TRBV7-6 with TRBJ1-2; D is perhaps TRBD1 (5 bases). This CDR3 is built from 15 residues. V lost 3 bases to trimming and J lost 2 bases, with 13 bases between them. The germline V gene encodes CDR1 SGHVS and CDR2 FNYEAQ.

Note on this clone: At one end, the junction sequence differs from germline, possibly due to a read error. This CDR3 is CASSPGGAVLLVF. CDR3 DNA: TGTGCCAGCAGTCCGGGGGGGGCCGTGCTGTTGGTCTTT. The genes are TRBV28 and TRBJ1-1, with TRBD1 as a possible D gene (6 bases). The CDR3 totals 13 residues. The germline V gene has CDR1 MDHEN and CDR2 SYDVKM.

The CDR3 DNA sequence: TGTGCCAGCAGCTTAGATCGCCAGGACGAGCAGTACTTC. This gives the protein CASSLDRQDEQYF. The J gene is TRBJ2-7, the V gene TRBV11-2, with unresolved D. This CDR3 has 13 amino acids. Germline V CDR1 and CDR2: SGHAT, FQNNGV. The V end was cut by 0 bases, the J end by 5 bases, with 8 bases between.

This clone is a singleton in its sample. This chain links TRBV5-6 with TRBJ2-5, with 8 positions matching TRBD1. The germline gives CDR1 SGHDT, CDR2 YYEEEE. V lost 3 bases to trimming and J lost 1 base; unmatched junction nucleotides: 5. The CDR3 runs to 15 residues. The CDR3 loop is CASSWGQAPQETQYF. The CDR3 DNA sequence: TGTGCCAGCAGCTGGGGACAGGCCCCCCAAGAGACCCAGTACTTC. Using reference TRBV5-6 and TRBJ2-5 for the parts outside the CDR3, the full variable domain is DAGVTQSPTHLIKTRGQQVTLRCSPKSGHDTVSWYQQALGQGPQFIFQYYEEEERQRGNFPDRFSGHQFPNYSSELNVNALLLGDSALYLCASSWGQAPQETQYFGPGTRLLVL.

The chain uses TRBV19 and TRBJ1-6; TRBD1 agrees at 7 bases. CDR3 length equals 15 residues. After removal of 3 bases from V and 7 bases from J, the junction contained 6 bases not matched to a gene. From germline, CDR1 is LNHDA and CDR2 SQIVND (reference sequence). The CDR3 DNA follows: TGTGCCAGTAGTATGAGCTCGGACAGGAATTCACCCCTCCACTTT. Translation gives CASSMSSDRNSPLHF.

The CDR3 DNA sequence: TGTGCCAGTGGGCAGGGTGTCACCGGGGAGCTGTTTTTT. This codes for CASGQGVTGELFF. The rearrangement joins TRBV19 to TRBJ2-2; D might be TRBD1 (5 bases). The germline CDR1 and CDR2 sequences are LNHDA and SQIVND (reference sequence). The CDR3 is 13 residues long. The V and J ends lost 8 bases and 4 bases respectively, with 11 bases between them.

The chain couples TRBV19 to TRBJ1-6; perhaps TRBD1 as D (5 bases). From germline, CDR1 is LNHDA and CDR2 SQIVND (reference sequence). V was cut by 3 bases and J by 9 bases, with 18 bases left in between. The CDR3 is made up of 16 amino acids. CDR3 sequence reads: CASSIRQGISGSPLHF. The CDR3 region has the DNA TGTGCCAGTAGTATCAGGCAGGGAATTTCAGGTTCACCCCTCCACTTT.

The chain couples TRBV9 to TRBJ2-5; 8 bases are a match to TRBD1. In germline, CDR1 is SGDLS, CDR2 YYNGEE. CDR3 length: 18 amino acids. Losses at the gene ends were 0 bases for V and 1 base for J; bases not matched to a gene: 11. DNA of the CDR3: TGTGCCAGCAGCGTAGTTGCCGCAGGGGGCCCGACCCAAGAGACCCAGTACTTC. It is translated as CASSVVAAGGPTQETQYF.

The chain joins TRBV6-1 to TRBJ1-5; D not resolved. Germline V gene lookup returns CDR1 MNHNS and CDR2 SASEGT. The CDR3 extends over 14 amino acids. The V and J ends lost 5 bases and 7 bases respectively, with 15 bases between them. DNA for the CDR3: TGTGCCAGCAGTCCAATCTTTTTAAGCCAGCCCCAGCATTTT. Its protein is CASSPIFLSQPQHF.

This clone turned up a few times. CDR3 protein: CASSHPVAGGADTQYF. CDR3 DNA sequence: TGCGCCAGCAGCCACCCCGTGGCGGGGGGGGCAGATACGCAGTATTTT. The V and J genes are TRBV4-3 and TRBJ2-3, with 9 bases aligning to TRBD2. Germline lookup yields CDR1 LGHNA and CDR2 YSLEER. The length of the CDR3 is 16 residues. With 3 bases clipped from V and 4 bases from J, the junction kept 8 bases outside the gene matches.

This rearrangement joins TRBV7-8 to TRBJ2-7; the D gene is possibly TRBD1 (6 bases). The germline gives CDR1 SGHVS, CDR2 FQNEAQ. Deletions cut 0 bases from V and 5 bases from J, with 17 bases between. The CDR3 consists of 16 residues. The CDR3 sequence is CASSLASGARVHEQYF. CDR3 nucleotide sequence: TGTGCCAGCAGCTTAGCATCAGGGGCGCGTGTCCACGAGCAGTACTTC.

Only one count was recorded for this clone. The CDR3 spells CASSPRGVVTEAFF. CDR3 DNA sequence: TGCGCCAGCAGCCCCCGGGGGGTGGTCACTGAAGCTTTCTTT. This chain links TRBV5-1 with TRBJ1-1; D possibly corresponds to TRBD1 (5 bases). Trimming cost V 4 bases and J 4 bases, with 14 bases left between them. Per the germline V gene, CDR1 is SGHRS and CDR2 is YFSETQ. The CDR3 is 14 amino acids.

The sample holds many counts of this clone. This chain links TRBV5-6 with TRBJ1-3, with D perhaps TRBD1 (6 bases). The CDR3 totals 14 residues. Trimming took off 2 bases at V and 4 bases at J, with 10 bases between the two ends. Germline V gene lookup returns CDR1 SGHDT and CDR2 YYEEEE. The chain's CDR3 is CASSFGTLGNTIYF. In DNA form, the CDR3 reads TGTGCCAGCAGCTTTGGGACACTCGGAAACACCATATATTTT.

This chain uses TRBV5-4 with TRBJ2-4, with D uncertain. Germline-derived CDR1 and CDR2 are SGHNT and YYREEE (reference sequence). The CDR3 contains 12 residues. V lost 2 bases to trimming and J lost 3 bases, with 3 bases between them. The CDR3 DNA is TGTGCCAGCAGCTTCGGCAAAAACATTCAGTACTTC. Translation gives CASSFGKNIQYF.

There are a few counts of this clone. The chain uses TRBV19 and TRBJ2-3, with D maybe TRBD2 (6 bases). V lost 7 bases to trimming and J lost 1 base, with 18 bases between them. The germline gives CDR1 LNHDA, CDR2 SQIVND (reference sequence). The CDR3 runs 16 residues. The CDR3 is CASTQRGGTGTDTQYF. The CDR3 region has the DNA TGTGCCAGTACCCAGAGGGGAGGAACGGGCACAGATACGCAGTATTTT.

The rearrangement uses TRBV16 and TRBJ1-1, with D unclear. CDR3 length: 14 amino acids. Per germline, CDR1 KGHSY and CDR2 FQNENV. V was shortened by 3 bases and J by 1 base, with 9 bases between the two germline ends. The CDR3 region is CASSQGSGNTEAFF. CDR3 bases: TGTGCCAGCAGCCAGGGGAGTGGGAACACTGAAGCTTTCTTT.

This chain links TRBV19 with TRBJ2-2, with D maybe TRBD1 (5 bases). Germline CDR1 LNHDA, CDR2 SQIVND (reference sequence). This CDR3 region has 14 residues. Trimming removed 5 bases from V and 7 bases from J, with 14 bases in between. The CDR3 DNA is TGTGCCAGTAGTGTACAGGTGGGCGTCGGGGAGCTGTTTTTT. Translation: CASSVQVGVGELFF. The variable domain in full, with the rest retrieved from reference TRBV19 and TRBJ2-2, is DGGITQSPKYLFRKEGQNVTLSCEQNLNHDAMYWYRQDPGQGLRLIYYSQIVNDFQKGDIAEGYSVSREKKESFPLTVTSAQKNPTAFYLCASSVQVGVGELFFGEGSRLTVL.

V gene TRBV18 combines with J gene TRBJ1-1; 7 positions agree with TRBD1. J gave up 4 bases and V 2 bases, and 4 bases lay outside the gene matches. The CDR3 length is 14 residues. Per the germline V gene, CDR1 is KGHSH and CDR2 is LQKENI. CDR3 in DNA: TGTGCCAGCTCACCAAACAGGGGAGTCACTGAAGCTTTCTTT. Its protein product is CASSPNRGVTEAFF.

The chain carries TRBV6-5 and TRBJ1-2; 9 bases fit TRBD1. V trimming: 6 bases; J trimming: 3 bases; junction bases outside the gene matches: 2. Looked up from germline, CDR1 is MNHEY and CDR2 is SVGAGI. The CDR3 is 13 residues long. As DNA, the CDR3 is TGTGCCAGCAGGGACAGGGGAGACTATGGCTACACCTTC. It codes for CASRDRGDYGYTF.

CDR3 residues: CASSYGGTAGTDTQYF. The DNA for the CDR3 is TGTGCCAGCAGTTATGGGGGGACGGCTGGCACAGATACGCAGTATTTT. This chain connects TRBV7-6 to TRBJ2-3; a possible D gene is TRBD2 (6 bases). The V end was cut by 6 bases, the J end by 1 base, with 17 bases between. Germline V CDR1 and CDR2: SGHVS, FNYEAQ. The CDR3 loop spans 16 amino acids.

This clone has just one count. The chain employs TRBV7-2 and TRBJ2-7; 10 bases line up with TRBD1. The CDR3 has 14 residues. The germline gives CDR1 SGHTA, CDR2 FQGNSA. Trimming at V came to 5 bases and at J to 3 bases, leaving 4 bases not matched to a gene. The CDR3 loop reads CASSMGQGNYEQYF. Here the CDR3 DNA reads TGTGCCAGCAGCATGGGACAGGGGAACTACGAGCAGTACTTC.

The chain recombines TRBV9 with TRBJ1-3; 8 nucleotides align to TRBD1. The CDR3 extends over 15 amino acids. Germline V gene data show CDR1 as SGDLS and CDR2 as YYNGEE. Trimming cost V 7 bases and J 0 bases; bases outside gene matches: 6. This CDR3 is CASAGGTSSGNTIYF. CDR3 DNA: TGTGCCAGCGCAGGGGGCACCAGCTCTGGAAACACCATATATTTT.

The chain combines TRBV7-8 with TRBJ1-4; D not resolved. Germline V gives CDR1 SGHVS, CDR2 FQNEAQ. CDR3 length equals 14 residues. Trimming removed 1 base from V and 7 bases from J, with 10 bases in between. The CDR3 region has the DNA TGTGCCAGCAGCTTAGAGACATATGTTGAAAAACTGTTTTTT. This translates into CASSLETYVEKLFF. Together with reference TRBV7-8 and TRBJ1-4, the CDR3 gives the full variable domain: GAGVSQSPRYKVAKRGQDVALRCDPISGHVSLFWYQQALGQGPEFLTYFQNEAQLDKSGLPSDRFFAERPEGSVSTLKIQRTQQEDSAVYLCASSLETYVEKLFFGSGTQLSVL.

The chain joins TRBV7-2 to TRBJ2-5, with 13 positions matching TRBD2. The germline CDR1 and CDR2 sequences are SGHTA and FQGNSA. CDR3 length equals 15 residues. V lost 5 bases and J lost 7; bases outside the gene matches: 7. CDR3 in amino acids: CASSPGTSGARTQYF. The CDR3 coding sequence is TGTGCCAGCAGCCCTGGGACTAGCGGGGCTAGGACCCAGTACTTC.

CDR3 residues: CASSATMTAAADTQYF. CDR3 nucleotides: TGTGCCAGCAGCGCCACGATGACTGCTGCTGCAGATACGCAGTATTTT. The genes are TRBV5-4 and TRBJ2-3, with D unclear. The CDR3 covers 16 residues. The germline CDR1 and CDR2 sequences are SGHNT and YYREEE (reference sequence). Trimming took off 4 bases at V and 4 bases at J, with 19 bases between the two ends.

The sample holds one count of this clone. J is TRBJ1-5 and V is TRBV28, with 7 bases lining up with TRBD1. The CDR3 has 16 residues. From germline, CDR1 is MDHEN and CDR2 SYDVKM. Unmatched junction bases numbered 11, after V lost 6 bases and J lost 3 bases. In nucleotides, the CDR3 is TGTGCCAGCAGGACGGCGACAGGGAGAGCCAATCAGCCCCAGCATTTT. It specifies CASRTATGRANQPQHF.

The gene calls are TRBV6-5 and TRBJ1-5; 7 bases fit TRBD1. Unmatched junction bases numbered 8, after V lost 6 bases and J lost 6 bases. The CDR3 is 14 residues long. In germline, CDR1 is MNHEY, CDR2 SVGAGI. The CDR3 DNA follows: TGTGCCAGCAGCTGGGACAGTACTGGTCAGCCCCAGCATTTT. This codes for CASSWDSTGQPQHF.